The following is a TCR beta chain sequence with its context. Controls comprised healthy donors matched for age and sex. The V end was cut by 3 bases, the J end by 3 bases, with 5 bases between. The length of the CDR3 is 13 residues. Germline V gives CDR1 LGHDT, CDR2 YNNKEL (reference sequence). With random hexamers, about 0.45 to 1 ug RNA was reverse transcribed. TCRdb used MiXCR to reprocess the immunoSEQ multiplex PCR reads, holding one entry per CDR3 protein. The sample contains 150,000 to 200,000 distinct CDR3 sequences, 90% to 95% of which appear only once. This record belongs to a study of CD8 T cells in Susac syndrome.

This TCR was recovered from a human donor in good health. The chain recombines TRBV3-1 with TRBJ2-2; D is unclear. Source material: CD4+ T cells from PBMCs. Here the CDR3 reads CASSQVDTGELFF. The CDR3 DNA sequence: TGTGCCAGCAGCCAGGTGGACACCGGGGAGCTGTTTTTT.